The 7 T cell receptor beta chains reported below all come from one sample, sequenced in a study of blood T cell repertoires in COVID-19. Only in-frame clones appear in the TCRdb table, and some are missing; sequencing was by immunoSEQ multiplex PCR. This sample has some 350,000 clones, with about 89% found just once. Sequencing was carried out using peripheral blood. These receptors all come from a woman aged 30 to 39 with COVID-19, enrolled during active disease.

The genes are TRBV4-1 and TRBJ2-1, with 10 bases lining up with TRBD1. Germline CDR1 and CDR2: MGHRA and YSYEKL. Germline trimming cut 5 bases from V and 4 bases from J; bases unmatched to any gene: 8. The CDR3 has 16 residues. The CDR3 nucleotides are TGCGCCAGCAGCTTTGATCCGGGACAGGGGTACAATGAGCAGTTCTTC. This codes for CASSFDPGQGYNEQFF.

This clone showed up just once. The V call is TRBV28, the J call TRBJ1-4, with D maybe TRBD1 (6 bases). The CDR3 runs to 16 residues. Trimming stripped 5 bases from V and 2 bases from J, with 15 bases between. The V gene's germline CDR1 is MDHEN and CDR2 SYDVKM. This CDR3 reads CASSDPRGGTNEKLFF. DNA of the CDR3: TGTGCCAGCAGTGACCCCAGGGGTGGCACTAATGAAAAACTGTTTTTT.

The count of this clone is one. The V call is TRBV5-4, the J call TRBJ1-2, with TRBD1 identical over 11 bases. The CDR3 consists of 15 residues. V gave up 0 bases and J gave up 8 bases; unmatched junction bases: 6. CDR1 is SGHNT and CDR2 is YYREEE in the germline V gene (reference sequence). The CDR3 DNA sequence: TGTGCCAGCAGCTTGGAGGGGACAGGGGGTGAAGGCTACACCTTC. Amino acids: CASSLEGTGGEGYTF.

This clone was observed a single time. J is TRBJ1-3 and V is TRBV6-5; 7 bases are a match to TRBD1. This CDR3 has 15 residues. The V segment lost 0 bases and the J segment 2 bases; nucleotides outside the gene matches: 1. Germline V gives CDR1 MNHEY, CDR2 SVGAGI. The CDR3 DNA is TGTGCCAGCAGTTACTCGGACAGGACTGGAAACACCATATATTTT. It yields the protein CASSYSDRTGNTIYF.

A note on this clone: Different DNA sequences within this sample yield the same CDR3. This chain connects TRBV6-2 or TRBV6-3 to TRBJ1-1, with D possibly matching TRBD1 (6 bases). This CDR3 has 14 residues. Trimming left V 0 bases short and J 1 base short, with 6 bases between. The germline V gene has CDR1 MNHEY and CDR2 SVGEGT. CDR3 amino acids: CASSYSRGNTEAFF. As DNA, the CDR3 is TGTGCCAGCAGTTACTCCAGGGGGAACACTGAAGCTTTCTTT.

This chain uses TRBV14 with TRBJ2-1; 7 positions match TRBD1. In germline, CDR1 is SGHDN, CDR2 FVKESK. CDR3 length: 20 residues. J lost 0 bases, V lost 4 bases, and 18 bases had no gene match. CDR3 sequence: CASSRILFSGTASSYNEQFF. CDR3 nucleotide sequence: TGTGCCAGCAGCCGTATTTTATTCTCCGGGACAGCGAGCTCCTACAATGAGCAGTTCTTC.

The CDR3 sequence: CASSSDRDYRAGQFF. The CDR3 DNA reads as TGTGCCAGCAGCTCGGACAGGGACTATCGGGCTGGGCAGTTCTTC. This chain connects TRBV5-5 to TRBJ2-1; weak D call: TRBD1 (8 bases). V was shortened by 3 bases and J by 12 bases, with 22 bases between the two germline ends. Germline-derived CDR1 and CDR2 are SGHKS and YYEKEE (reference sequence). The length of the CDR3 is 15 residues.